What follows are 20 T cell receptor beta chains derived from one specimen sequenced in a study of a mutant IDH1 vaccine in newly diagnosed glioma. Clones were sequenced by immunoSEQ multiplex PCR, and TCRdb holds only the in-frame ones, with some missing. The data hold about 69,000 clones, with more than 75% observed a single time. Stated time point: week 35, safety follow-up. Every single dose of the vaccine, 300 ug of mutant IDH1 20-mer peptide, came with topical imiquimod. The antigens of these receptors remain unknown. This sample comprised PBMCs, obtained from a glioma patient whose treatment included an IDH1 peptide vaccine. Source of these receptors: a man aged 25 to 45 with glioma.

A single count supports this clone. V is TRBV7-2 and J is TRBJ2-1; D perhaps matches TRBD2 (5 bases). The CDR3 totals 14 residues. Germline CDR1 SGHTA, CDR2 FQGNSA. With 0 bases removed from V and 6 bases from J, the gap between germline ends came to 9 bases. In DNA, the CDR3 is TGTGCCAGCAGCTTAGCGGCTAGCTTCAATGAGCAGTTCTTC. Translating it yields CASSLAASFNEQFF.

Turning to this clone: The sample has other DNA sequences that encode this CDR3 too. This chain uses TRBV6-4 with TRBJ1-2; tentatively, D is TRBD1 (5 bases). Looked up from germline, CDR1 is MRHNA and CDR2 is SNTAGT. V was shortened by 8 bases and J by 1 base, with 14 bases between the two germline ends. The CDR3 has 14 residues. DNA of the CDR3: TGTGCCAGCCCTCAGGGTTCTGTTAACTATGGCTACACCTTC. The encoded protein is CASPQGSVNYGYTF.

This chain joins TRBV2 and TRBJ2-7; 8 positions agree with TRBD1. After removal of 2 bases from V and 5 bases from J, the junction contained 5 bases not matched to a gene. The CDR3 runs 14 residues. Germline CDR1 SNHLY, CDR2 FYNNEI. The CDR3 sequence: CASSERAGGDEQYF. The CDR3 DNA reads TGTGCCAGCAGTGAAAGGGCAGGGGGCGACGAGCAGTACTTC.

This clone was picked up a small number of times. The rearrangement links TRBV19 to TRBJ2-1; D is ambiguous. The V gene's germline CDR1 is LNHDA and CDR2 SQIVND (reference sequence). The V end was cut by 4 bases, the J end by 6 bases, with 7 bases between. The CDR3 sequence is 12 residues long. The CDR3 nucleotides are TGTGCCAGTAGTACCCCACCCAATGAGCAGTTCTTC. This encodes CASSTPPNEQFF.

This clone was picked up a small number of times. The chain employs TRBV15 and TRBJ1-1; maybe TRBD1 (5 bases). In germline, CDR1 is LNHNV, CDR2 YYDKDF (reference sequence). CDR3 length equals 12 residues. Between the trimmed V and J ends, which lost 1 base and 8 bases, there was a span of 8 bases. As DNA, the CDR3 is TGTGCCACCAGCAGAGCCGGGGCAGAAGCTTTCTTT. Translation: CATSRAGAEAFF.

The chain joins TRBV5-1 to TRBJ2-2, with D hard to call. CDR3 length equals 16 residues. From germline, CDR1 is SGHRS and CDR2 YFSETQ. Deletions cut 0 bases from V and 0 bases from J, with 9 bases between. The CDR3 region has the DNA TGCGCCAGCAGCTTGGAAGGCGGAACGAACACCGGGGAGCTGTTTTTT. Protein product: CASSLEGGTNTGELFF.

The rearrangement links TRBV10-3 to TRBJ2-5, with 8 bases aligning to TRBD1. The germline CDR1 and CDR2 sequences are ENHRY and SYGVKD. Trimming cost V 7 bases and J 5 bases; bases outside gene matches: 6. The CDR3 is 13 residues long. Here the CDR3 reads CAITTDRAETQYF. The CDR3 DNA reads as TGTGCCATCACCACGGACAGGGCTGAGACCCAGTACTTC.

This sequence joins TRBV28 and TRBJ1-1; D is undetermined. The germline V gene has CDR1 MDHEN and CDR2 SYDVKM. This CDR3 contains 12 residues. V lost 2 bases, J lost 7 bases, and 8 bases lay in between. The CDR3 DNA reads TGTGCCAGCAGTTTACAAGGTATTGAAGCTTTCTTT. This gives the protein CASSLQGIEAFF.

This chain joins TRBV5-8 and TRBJ2-6, with unresolved D. Trimming took 2 bases from V and 4 from J, leaving 7 bases between them. From germline, CDR1 is SGHTS and CDR2 YDEGEE. This CDR3 is built from 14 residues. The CDR3 is CASSLTPGANVLTF. The CDR3 nucleotides read TGTGCCAGCAGCTTAACCCCCGGGGCCAACGTCCTGACTTTC.

This chain connects TRBV7-3 to TRBJ2-1; 9 bases agree with TRBD1. The CDR3 extends over 13 amino acids. Germline CDR1 SGHTA, CDR2 FQGTGA. Trimming took 4 bases from V and 8 from J; bases not matched to a gene: 3. CDR3 sequence reads: CASSSQGADEQFF. CDR3 bases: TGTGCCAGCAGCTCACAGGGGGCGGATGAGCAGTTCTTC.

The chain employs TRBV5-1 and TRBJ1-3; no clear D. With 2 bases removed from V and 2 bases from J, the gap between germline ends came to 11 bases. Germline V gene lookup returns CDR1 SGHRS and CDR2 YFSETQ. The CDR3 consists of 15 residues. The CDR3 nucleotides read TGCGCCAGCAGCTTCGCCTCGGGAACTGGAAACACCATATATTTT. This translates into CASSFASGTGNTIYF. Full variable domain (rest looked up from reference TRBV5-1 and TRBJ1-3): KAGVTQTPRYLIKTRGQQVTLSCSPISGHRSVSWYQQTPGQGLQFLFEYFSETQRNKGNFPGRFSGRQFSNSRSEMNVSTLELGDSALYLCASSFASGTGNTIYFGEGSWLTVV.

This chain links TRBV18 with TRBJ2-1; no firm D call. Germline lookup yields CDR1 KGHSH and CDR2 LQKENI. This CDR3 is built from 13 residues. Between the trimmed V and J ends, which lost 2 bases and 10 bases, there was a span of 12 bases. CDR3 region: CASSPDSGGEQFF. In nucleotides, the CDR3 is TGTGCCAGCTCACCAGACTCGGGTGGCGAGCAGTTCTTC. The full variable domain, rest sourced from reference TRBV18 and TRBJ2-1, is NAGVMQNPRHLVRRRGQEARLRCSPMKGHSHVYWYRQLPEEGLKFMVYLQKENIIDESGMPKERFSAEFPKEGPSILRIQQVVRGDSAAYFCASSPDSGGEQFFGPGTRLTVL.

This clone was recorded once. The chain combines TRBV19 with TRBJ2-2; D is unresolved. The V end lost 6 bases, the J end lost 4 bases, and 12 bases lay between the germline ends. Germline assignment: CDR1 LNHDA and CDR2 SQIVND (reference sequence). This CDR3 region has 14 residues. CDR3 protein: CASSTHLGTGELFF. CDR3 DNA sequence: TGTGCCAGTAGCACTCATCTGGGCACCGGGGAGCTGTTTTTT.

J is TRBJ2-7 and V is TRBV7-2; 12 positions match TRBD2. Germline V gene sequence: CDR1 SGHTA, CDR2 FQGNSA. The CDR3 covers 15 residues. V shed 2 bases, J shed 3 bases, and the junction held 2 bases outside the gene matches. The CDR3, as DNA: TGTGCCAGCAGCTTAACTAGCGGGGGGATCTACGAGCAGTACTTC. Protein sequence: CASSLTSGGIYEQYF.

In DNA, the CDR3 is TGTGTCAGAAGCTTAGGACGGACAGGCGATAATTCACCCCTCCACTTT. It translates to CVRSLGRTGDNSPLHF. This chain joins TRBV7-5 and TRBJ1-6; the tabulated D call, TRBD1, remains unverified against the DNA. TRBV7-5 is a pseudogene locus. This CDR3 is 16 amino acids long.

This chain joins TRBV7-9 and TRBJ2-7; 10 bases agree with TRBD1. There are 14 residues in the CDR3. Losses at the gene ends were 1 base for V and 5 bases for J; bases not matched to a gene: 2. Per germline, CDR1 SEHNR and CDR2 FQNEAQ (reference sequence). This chain's CDR3 is CASSLGGQGNEQYF. In DNA form, the CDR3 reads TGTGCCAGCAGCTTAGGGGGACAGGGGAACGAGCAGTACTTC. Based on the CDR3 plus reference TRBV7-9 and TRBJ2-7, the full variable domain is DTGVSQNPRHKITKRGQNVTFRCDPISEHNRLYWYRQTLGQGPEFLTYFQNEAQLEKSRLLSDRFSAERPKGSFSTLEIQRTEQGDSAMYLCASSLGGQGNEQYFGPGTRLTVT.

The genes are TRBV2 and TRBJ2-5; D not certain. Trimming removed 6 bases from V and 2 bases from J, with 1 base in between. Germline V gene lookup returns CDR1 SNHLY and CDR2 FYNNEI. The CDR3 runs to 10 residues. The CDR3 loop is CASRQETQYF. The CDR3 DNA is TGTGCCAGCAGACAAGAGACCCAGTACTTC.

V is TRBV9 and J is TRBJ2-2; D not certain. This CDR3 is 12 amino acids long. The germline V and J ends were trimmed by 1 base and 6 bases, with 4 bases remaining between them. CDR1 and CDR2 (germline): SGDLS, YYNGEE. CDR3 DNA: TGTGCCAGCAGCGTAAGCGCCGGGGAGCTGTTTTTT. This codes for CASSVSAGELFF.

This clone was seen just once. V is TRBV9 and J is TRBJ2-2; 10 nucleotides align to TRBD1. Germline V gives CDR1 SGDLS, CDR2 YYNGEE. The CDR3 totals 15 residues. The V segment lost 3 bases and the J segment 7 bases; nucleotides outside the gene matches: 6. CDR3 DNA: TGTGCCAGCAGCGGACAGGGGGCGATAAGCGGGGAGCTGTTTTTT. This gives the protein CASSGQGAISGELFF.

The V and J genes are TRBV19 and TRBJ2-7; 7 nucleotides align to TRBD1. The CDR3 runs 15 residues. The V gene's germline CDR1 is LNHDA and CDR2 SQIVND (reference sequence). V shed 5 bases, J shed 6 bases, and the junction held 13 bases outside the gene matches. The CDR3 region has the DNA TGTGCCAGTAGTCTTTCCGGGACAGCCTCCGCCGAGCAGTACTTC. Translation: CASSLSGTASAEQYF.